Listed here is a single T cell receptor beta chain. Its specificity is not known. The sample is drawn from a study of OX40 agonist ivuxolimab in advanced cancers. Looking at the study overall: Patients with prior anti-PD-1, anti-PD-L1 or anti-CTLA-4 therapy were eligible; less than 50% had some. Study-level results: CD4+ and CD8+ blood T cells expanded clonally by week 6 at 0.1 to 3.0 mg/kg. Patients with a partial response at 0.1-3.0 mg/kg had among the lowest clonal expansion.

Sequencing was performed with immunoSEQ multiplex PCR; in TCRdb, only in-frame clones are kept and a portion is missing. The repertoire consists of about 69,000 clones, with around 85% occurring once and the leading ten covering 5% to 6.5%. People who had autoimmune disease history or systemic immunosuppression were excluded. The CDR3 covers 15 residues. The V segment lost 0 bases and the J segment 7 bases; nucleotides outside the gene matches: 8. The germline gives CDR1 LGHNA, CDR2 YSLEER. The sample in question was CD4+ or CD8+ T cells sorted from blood, obtained in a trial of the OX40 agonist ivuxolimab. V and J are TRBV4-3 and TRBJ1-2; 7 bases are a match to TRBD1. The TCR comes from an adult with an advanced solid tumor such as melanoma, head and neck, liver or kidney cancer. The CDR3 here is CASSQDPKGAGGYTF. The CDR3 nucleotides read TGCGCCAGCAGCCAAGATCCAAAGGGGGCAGGTGGCTACACCTTC.